This TCR beta chain stems from a study of T cells in tumors after PD-1 blockade. Study-level background: Excluded were patients with checkpoint blockade, immunosuppressants, or radiotherapy or other anti-cancer therapy within 4 weeks.

Sequencing was performed with immunoSEQ multiplex PCR; in TCRdb, only in-frame clones are kept and a portion is missing. The sample lists under 75,000 clones, around 74% occurring once. The CDR3 is 14 residues long. The V and J ends lost 8 bases and 2 bases respectively, with 16 bases between them. Germline V lookup: CDR1 LGHDT, CDR2 YNNKEL (reference sequence). J is TRBJ2-7 and V is TRBV3-1 (or the pseudogene TRBV3-2); D may be TRBD2 (6 bases). The source is a human donor with basal cell carcinoma. The source material was PBMCs, sampled after anti-PD-1 treatment. The CDR3 DNA sequence: TGTGCCAGCCGGCGGGACGACAACGCCTACGAGCAGTACTTC. It is translated as CASRRDDNAYEQYF.